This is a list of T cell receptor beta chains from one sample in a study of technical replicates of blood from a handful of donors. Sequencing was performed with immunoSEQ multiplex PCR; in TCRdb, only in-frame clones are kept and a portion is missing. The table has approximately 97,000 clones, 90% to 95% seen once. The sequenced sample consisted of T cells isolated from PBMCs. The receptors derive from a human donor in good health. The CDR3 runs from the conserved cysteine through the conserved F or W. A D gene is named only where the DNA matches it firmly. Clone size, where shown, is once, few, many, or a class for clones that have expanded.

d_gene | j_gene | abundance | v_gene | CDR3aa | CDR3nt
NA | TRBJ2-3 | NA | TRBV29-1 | CSSIATDPSVFDTQYF | TGCAGCTCAATAGCGACCGATCCCAGCGTTTTCGATACGCAGTATTTT
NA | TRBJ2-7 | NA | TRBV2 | CASGWRSGYEQYF | TGTGCCAGCGGGTGGCGATCGGGCTACGAGCAGTACTTC
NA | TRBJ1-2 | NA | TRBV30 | CAWSARRSSYGYTF | TGTGCCTGGAGTGCTCGGAGATCCTCCTATGGCTACACCTTC
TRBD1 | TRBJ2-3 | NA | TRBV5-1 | CASSPGTGITDTQYF | TGCGCCAGCAGCCCCGGGACAGGGATTACAGATACGCAGTATTTT
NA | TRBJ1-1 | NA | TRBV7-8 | CASSSDGVGTEAFF | TGTGCCAGCAGCTCGGATGGAGTGGGCACTGAAGCTTTCTTT
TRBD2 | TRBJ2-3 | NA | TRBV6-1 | CASSEPSGLTDTQYF | TGTGCCAGCAGTGAGCCTAGCGGCCTAACAGATACGCAGTATTTT
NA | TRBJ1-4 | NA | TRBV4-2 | CASSQDWDTATNEKLFF | TGTGCCAGCAGCCAAGATTGGGACACCGCAACTAATGAAAAACTGTTTTTT
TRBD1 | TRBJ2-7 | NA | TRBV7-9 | CASSIGTGSNSYEQYF | TGTGCCAGCAGCATAGGGACAGGGTCAAACTCCTACGAGCAGTACTTC
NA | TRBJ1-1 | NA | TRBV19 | CASTPKAQLRATEAFF | TGTGCCAGTACCCCGAAGGCTCAGCTGAGGGCCACTGAAGCTTTCTTT
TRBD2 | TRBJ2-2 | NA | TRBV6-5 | CASSYRASGTGELFF | TGTGCCAGCAGTTACCGAGCTAGCGGGACCGGGGAGCTGTTTTTT
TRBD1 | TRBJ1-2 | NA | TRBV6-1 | CASRGTGAPNYGYTF | TGTGCCAGCAGGGGGACAGGGGCTCCTAACTATGGCTACACCTTC
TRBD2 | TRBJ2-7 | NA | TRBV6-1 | CASSAGSGSSYEQYF | TGTGCCAGCAGTGCGGGCAGCGGGAGCTCCTACGAGCAGTACTTC
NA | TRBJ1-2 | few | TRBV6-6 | CASSYEGASYGYTF | TGTGCCAGCAGTTACGAAGGGGCAAGCTATGGCTACACCTTC
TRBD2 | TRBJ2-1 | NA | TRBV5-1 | CASSLAVLAEQYNEQFF | TGCGCCAGCAGCTTGGCCGTCCTAGCGGAGCAATACAATGAGCAGTTCTTC
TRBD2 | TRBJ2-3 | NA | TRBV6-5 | CASSRGAGPDTQYF | TGTGCCAGCAGTCGGGGAGCGGGGCCAGATACGCAGTATTTT
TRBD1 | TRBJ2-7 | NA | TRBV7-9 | CASSAGQGLYF | TGTGCCAGCAGCGCGGGACAGGGTCTGTACTTC
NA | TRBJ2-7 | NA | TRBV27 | CASRRDRNYEQYF | TGTGCCAGCAGGAGAGACAGGAACTACGAGCAGTACTTC
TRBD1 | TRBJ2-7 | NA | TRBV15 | CATSLRRRQGPYEQYF | TGTGCCACCAGCTTACGACGAAGACAGGGACCCTACGAGCAGTACTTC
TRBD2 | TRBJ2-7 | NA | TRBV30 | CAWGGLAGFEQYF | TGTGCCTGGGGTGGACTAGCGGGATTCGAGCAGTACTTC
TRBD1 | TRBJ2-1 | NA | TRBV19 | CASSRDRVNNEQFF | TGTGCCAGTAGCCGGGACAGGGTGAACAATGAGCAGTTCTTC
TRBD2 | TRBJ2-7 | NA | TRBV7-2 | CASSPAGEQYF | TGTGCCAGCAGCCCAGCGGGGGAGCAGTACTTC
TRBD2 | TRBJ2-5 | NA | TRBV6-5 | CASSLGLAGVVTQYF | TGTGCCAGCAGTTTGGGACTAGCGGGAGTCGTGACCCAGTACTTC
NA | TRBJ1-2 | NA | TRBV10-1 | CASGPDQVHGYTF | TGCGCCAGCGGCCCAGATCAGGTCCATGGCTACACCTTC
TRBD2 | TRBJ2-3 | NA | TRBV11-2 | CASSQTPGLAGGDTQYF | TGTGCCAGCAGCCAAACACCGGGACTAGCGGGAGGAGATACGCAGTATTTT
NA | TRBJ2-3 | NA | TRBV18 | CASSARDISSTDTQYF | TGTGCCAGCTCGGCTAGGGACATTTCAAGCACAGATACGCAGTATTTT
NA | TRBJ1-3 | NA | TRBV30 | CAWSIGIQRNSTIYF | TGTGCCTGGAGTATTGGGATTCAGCGGAACAGCACCATATATTTT
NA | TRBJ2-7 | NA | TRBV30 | CAGDYRSSYEQYF | TGTGCCGGCGATTACAGGAGCTCCTACGAGCAGTACTTC
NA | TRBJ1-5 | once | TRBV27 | CASRLGPGQPQHF | TGTGCCAGCCGTCTAGGTCCCGGTCAGCCCCAGCATTTT
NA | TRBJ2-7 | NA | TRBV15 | CATSRDGRLEDEQYF | TGTGCCACCAGCAGAGATGGTCGTCTGGAGGACGAGCAGTACTTC
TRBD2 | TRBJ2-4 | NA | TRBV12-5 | CASGLFGTSGPLAKNIQYF | TGTGCTAGTGGACTTTTTGGGACTAGCGGGCCTCTAGCCAAAAACATTCAGTACTTC
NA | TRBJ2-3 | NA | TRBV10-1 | CASSEGGTDTQYF | TGCGCCAGCAGTGAAGGAGGCACAGATACGCAGTATTTT
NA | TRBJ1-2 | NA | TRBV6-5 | CASGENYGYTF | TGTGCCAGCGGGGAGAACTATGGCTACACCTTC
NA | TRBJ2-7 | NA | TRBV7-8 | CASSLAGVGYEQYF | TGTGCCAGCAGCTTAGCAGGGGTTGGGTACGAGCAGTACTTC
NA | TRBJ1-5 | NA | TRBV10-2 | CASSDRGSFNQPQHF | TGCGCCAGCAGTGATAGAGGCTCGTTCAATCAGCCCCAGCATTTT
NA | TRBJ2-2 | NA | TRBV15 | CATTWTVEGTGELFF | TGTGCCACCACCTGGACTGTCGAGGGCACCGGGGAGCTGTTTTTT
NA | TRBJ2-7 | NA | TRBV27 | CASSLLSSYEQYF | TGTGCCAGCAGTTTATTGAGCTCCTACGAGCAGTACTTC
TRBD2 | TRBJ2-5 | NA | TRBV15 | CATSLRTSGGETQYF | TGTGCCACCAGCCTCCGGACTAGCGGCGGGGAGACCCAGTACTTC
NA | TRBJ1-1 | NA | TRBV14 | CASSQGRGTEAFF | TGTGCCAGCAGCCAAGGTAGAGGGACTGAAGCTTTCTTT
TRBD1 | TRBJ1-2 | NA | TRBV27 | CASSPGTGEGYTF | TGTGCCAGCAGTCCCGGGACAGGGGAAGGCTACACCTTC
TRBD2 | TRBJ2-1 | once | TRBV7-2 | CASSFTSGSYNEQFF | TGTGCCAGCAGCTTTACTAGCGGCTCCTACAATGAGCAGTTCTTC
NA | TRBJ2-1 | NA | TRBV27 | CASSLSFAYEQFF | TGTGCCAGCAGTTTATCTTTCGCGTATGAGCAGTTCTTC
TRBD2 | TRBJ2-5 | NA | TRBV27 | CASSSTGLAGETQYF | TGTGCCAGCAGTTCAACCGGACTAGCCGGGGAGACCCAGTACTTC
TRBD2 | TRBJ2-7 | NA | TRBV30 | CAWSAQREISEQYF | TGTGCCTGGAGTGCCCAGCGGGAGATCTCCGAGCAGTACTTC
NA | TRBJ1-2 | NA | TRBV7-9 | CASSSAGDPNYGYTF | TGTGCCAGCAGCTCCGCAGGGGACCCTAACTATGGCTACACCTTC
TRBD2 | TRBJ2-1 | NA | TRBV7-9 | CASSWYGTSSDNEQFF | TGTGCCAGCAGCTGGTATGGGACTAGCAGCGACAATGAGCAGTTCTTC
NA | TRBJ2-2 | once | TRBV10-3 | CAISGGTSNTGELFF | TGTGCCATCAGTGGCGGGACGTCGAACACCGGGGAGCTGTTTTTT
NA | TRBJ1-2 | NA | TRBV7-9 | CASSLPPLDRSYGYTF | TGTGCCAGCAGCTTACCCCCTCTTGACAGAAGCTATGGCTACACCTTC
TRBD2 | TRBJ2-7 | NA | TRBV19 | CASSITSGSYEQYF | TGTGCCAGTAGTATAACTAGCGGGAGCTACGAGCAGTACTTC
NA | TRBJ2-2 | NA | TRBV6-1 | CASSLGANTGELFF | TGTGCCAGCAGCCTCGGTGCGAACACCGGGGAGCTGTTTTTT
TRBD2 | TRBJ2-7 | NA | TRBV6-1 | CASSDTGGTYEQYF | TGTGCCAGCAGTGACACGGGGGGAACCTACGAGCAGTACTTC
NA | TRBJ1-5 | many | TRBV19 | CASSIGRSNNQPQHF | TGTGCCAGTAGTATAGGGAGGAGTAACAATCAGCCCCAGCATTTT
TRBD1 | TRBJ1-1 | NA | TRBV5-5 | CASSRRQGADTEAFF | TGTGCCAGCAGCAGACGACAGGGGGCAGACACTGAAGCTTTCTTT
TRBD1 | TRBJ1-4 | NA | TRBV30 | CAWSVGTGYEKLFF | TGTGCCTGGAGTGTCGGGACAGGATATGAAAAACTGTTTTTT